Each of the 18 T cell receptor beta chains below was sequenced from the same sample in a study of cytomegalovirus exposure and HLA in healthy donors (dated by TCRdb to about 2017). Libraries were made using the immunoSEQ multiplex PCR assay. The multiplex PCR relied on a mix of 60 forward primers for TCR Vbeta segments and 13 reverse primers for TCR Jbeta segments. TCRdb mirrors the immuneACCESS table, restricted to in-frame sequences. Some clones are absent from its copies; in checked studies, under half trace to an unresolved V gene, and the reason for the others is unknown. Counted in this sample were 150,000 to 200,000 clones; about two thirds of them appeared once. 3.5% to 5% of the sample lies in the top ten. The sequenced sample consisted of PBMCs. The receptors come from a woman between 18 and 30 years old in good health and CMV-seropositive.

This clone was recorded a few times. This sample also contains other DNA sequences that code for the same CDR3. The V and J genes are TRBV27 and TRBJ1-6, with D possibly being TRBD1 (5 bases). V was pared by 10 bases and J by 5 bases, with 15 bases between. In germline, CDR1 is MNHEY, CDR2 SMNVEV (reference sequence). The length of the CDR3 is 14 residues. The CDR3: CATRDLRDNSPLHF. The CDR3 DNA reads TGTGCCACCAGGGACCTGAGGGATAATTCACCCCTCCACTTT.

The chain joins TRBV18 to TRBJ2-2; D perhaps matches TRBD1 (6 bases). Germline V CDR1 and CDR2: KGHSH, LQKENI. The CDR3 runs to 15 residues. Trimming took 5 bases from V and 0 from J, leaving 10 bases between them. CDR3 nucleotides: TGTGCCAGCTCATCGGGGACATCGAACACCGGGGAGCTGTTTTTT. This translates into CASSSGTSNTGELFF.

The CDR3 loop is CAISELDSYGYTF. The CDR3 DNA is TGTGCCATCAGTGAGCTAGACTCCTATGGCTACACCTTC. The rearrangement uses TRBV10-3 and TRBJ1-2; D remains unclear. Trimming shortened V by 2 bases and J by 4 bases, and 8 bases separated the two germline ends. The CDR3 is 13 residues long. The germline CDR1 and CDR2 sequences are ENHRY and SYGVKD.

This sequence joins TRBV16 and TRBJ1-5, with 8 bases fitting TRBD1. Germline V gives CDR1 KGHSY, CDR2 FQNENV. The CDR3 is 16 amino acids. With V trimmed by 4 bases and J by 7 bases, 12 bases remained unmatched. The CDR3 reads CASSPGSRTGPQPQHF. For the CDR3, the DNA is TGTGCCAGCAGCCCCGGCTCCCGGACAGGGCCCCAGCCCCAGCATTTT.

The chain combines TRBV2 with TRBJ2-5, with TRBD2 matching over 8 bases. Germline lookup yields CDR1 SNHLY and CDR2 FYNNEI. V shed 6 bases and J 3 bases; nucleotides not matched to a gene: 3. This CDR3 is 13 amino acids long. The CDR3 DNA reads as TGTGCCAGCAGGAGGACTAGCAAAGAGACCCAGTACTTC. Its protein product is CASRRTSKETQYF.

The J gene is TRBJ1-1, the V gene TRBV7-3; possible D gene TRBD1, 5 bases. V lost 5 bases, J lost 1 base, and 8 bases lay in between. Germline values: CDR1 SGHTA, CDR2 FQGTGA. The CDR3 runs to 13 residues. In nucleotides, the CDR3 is TGTGCCAGCAGCGCGCAGGGGAACACTGAAGCTTTCTTT. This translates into CASSAQGNTEAFF.

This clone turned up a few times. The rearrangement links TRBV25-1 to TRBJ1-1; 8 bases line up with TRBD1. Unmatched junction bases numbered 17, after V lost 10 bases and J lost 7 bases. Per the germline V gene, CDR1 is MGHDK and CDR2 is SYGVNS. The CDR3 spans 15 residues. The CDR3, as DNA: TGTGCCACCCTTCCGGGGGGACAGGTGTCTCGTGAAGCTTTCTTT. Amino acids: CATLPGGQVSREAFF.

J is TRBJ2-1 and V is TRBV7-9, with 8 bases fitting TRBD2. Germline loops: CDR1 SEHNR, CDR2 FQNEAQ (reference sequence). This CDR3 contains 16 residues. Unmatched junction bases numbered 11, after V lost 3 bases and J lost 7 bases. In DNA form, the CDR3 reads TGTGCCAGCAGCTTCACGCCGGGACTAGATGATAATGAGCAGTTCTTC. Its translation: CASSFTPGLDDNEQFF.

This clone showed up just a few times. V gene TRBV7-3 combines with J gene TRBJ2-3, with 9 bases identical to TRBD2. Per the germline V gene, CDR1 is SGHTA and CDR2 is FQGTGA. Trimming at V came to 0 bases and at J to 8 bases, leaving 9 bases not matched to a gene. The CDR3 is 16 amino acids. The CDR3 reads CASSLTPTSGGVTQYF. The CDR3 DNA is TGTGCCAGCAGCTTAACCCCGACTAGCGGCGGGGTTACGCAGTATTTT.

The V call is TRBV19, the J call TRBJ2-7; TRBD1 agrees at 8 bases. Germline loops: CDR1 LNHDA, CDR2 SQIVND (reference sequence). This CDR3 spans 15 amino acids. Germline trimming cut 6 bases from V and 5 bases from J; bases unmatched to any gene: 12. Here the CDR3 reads CASSTDRGSADEQYF. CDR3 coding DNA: TGTGCCAGTAGCACCGACAGGGGAAGCGCCGACGAGCAGTACTTC.

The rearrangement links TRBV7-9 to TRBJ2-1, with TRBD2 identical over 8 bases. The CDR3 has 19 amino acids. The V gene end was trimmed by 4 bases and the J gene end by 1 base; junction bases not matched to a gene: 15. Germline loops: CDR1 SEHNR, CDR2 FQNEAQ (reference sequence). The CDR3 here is CASSSYNLIAGSSYNEQFF. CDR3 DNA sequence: TGTGCCAGCAGCTCTTACAATCTTATAGCGGGGTCGTCCTACAATGAGCAGTTCTTC.

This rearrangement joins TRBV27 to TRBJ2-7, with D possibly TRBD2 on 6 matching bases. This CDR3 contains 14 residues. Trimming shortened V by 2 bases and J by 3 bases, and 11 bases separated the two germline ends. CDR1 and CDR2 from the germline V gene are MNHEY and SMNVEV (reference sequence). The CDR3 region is CASSLGGHVYEQYF. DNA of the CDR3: TGTGCCAGCAGTTTAGGAGGGCATGTCTACGAGCAGTACTTC.

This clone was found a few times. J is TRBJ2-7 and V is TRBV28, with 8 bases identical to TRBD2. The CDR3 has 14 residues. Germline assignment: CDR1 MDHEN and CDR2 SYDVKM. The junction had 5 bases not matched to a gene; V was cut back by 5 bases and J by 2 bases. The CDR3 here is CASSATSAPYEQYF. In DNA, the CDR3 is TGTGCCAGCAGTGCGACTAGCGCACCCTACGAGCAGTACTTC.

CDR3 nucleotides: TGTGCCAGCAGCTCTCCCAATGAAAAACTGTTTTTT. Translation gives CASSSPNEKLFF. The chain couples TRBV7-9 to TRBJ1-4; D gene ambiguous. V shed 4 bases and J shed 5 bases, with 5 bases lying between them. Germline CDR1 is SEHNR and CDR2 is FQNEAQ (reference sequence). This CDR3 is 12 amino acids long.

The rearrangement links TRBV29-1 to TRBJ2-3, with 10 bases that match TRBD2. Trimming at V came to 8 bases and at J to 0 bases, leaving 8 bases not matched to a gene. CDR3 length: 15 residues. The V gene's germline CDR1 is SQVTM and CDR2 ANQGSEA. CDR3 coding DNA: TGCAGCATCCCCAGACTAGCGGGCAGCACAGATACGCAGTATTTT. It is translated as CSIPRLAGSTDTQYF.

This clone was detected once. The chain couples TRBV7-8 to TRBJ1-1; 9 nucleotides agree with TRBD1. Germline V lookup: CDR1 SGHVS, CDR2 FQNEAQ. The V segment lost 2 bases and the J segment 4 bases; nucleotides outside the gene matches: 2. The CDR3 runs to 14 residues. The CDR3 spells CASSLRQGVTEAFF. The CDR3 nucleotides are TGTGCCAGCAGCTTAAGACAGGGGGTCACTGAAGCTTTCTTT.

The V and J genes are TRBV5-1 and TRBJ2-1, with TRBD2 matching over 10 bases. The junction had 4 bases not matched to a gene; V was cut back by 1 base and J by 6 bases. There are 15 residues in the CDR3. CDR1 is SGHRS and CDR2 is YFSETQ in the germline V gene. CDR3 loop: CASSLMPSGSNEQFF. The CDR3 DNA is TGCGCCAGCAGCTTGATGCCTAGCGGGAGCAATGAGCAGTTCTTC.

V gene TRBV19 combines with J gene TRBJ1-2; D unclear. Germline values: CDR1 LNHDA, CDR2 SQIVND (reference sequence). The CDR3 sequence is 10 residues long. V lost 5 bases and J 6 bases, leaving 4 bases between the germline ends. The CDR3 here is CASSGHGYTF. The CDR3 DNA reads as TGTGCCAGTAGTGGCCATGGCTACACCTTC.